This T cell receptor (beta chain) is from a study of T-cell memory formation after mild COVID-19. Study-wide background: TCR clusters largely stayed donor specific.

Germline V gene data show CDR1 as DFQATT and CDR2 as SNEGSKA (reference sequence). Trimming removed 2 bases at V and 1 base at J, with 9 bases between. This CDR3 is built from 14 residues. This clonotype has only a few counts. Its antigen is currently unknown. One entry per CDR3 protein, called by TCRdb with MiXCR from the 5' RACE reads. Of fewer than 200,000 distinct CDR3 sequences listed, approximately 18% were seen once; the top ten hold roughly 3.7%. Study conclusions and caveats: Chiefly within CM and EM were the contracting CD4+ clones; CD8+ ones were within EMRA. Clones that contracted from day 15 to 85 were balanced CD4/CD8, while later expanders leaned CD4+. What remained unconfirmed was the SARS-CoV-2 specificity of second-wave clones peaking on day 37.

This chain links TRBV20-1 with TRBJ1-5; weak D call: TRBD1 (5 bases). The sample consisted of PBMCs or a T cell subset sorted from them (not recorded which). This clonotype originated in a man younger than 35 who had mild COVID-19 (a few samples of this study predate the infection). Cell type and time point are not known. CDR3: CSARIGASNQPQHF. CDR3 nucleotides: TGCAGTGCTAGAATAGGGGCCAGCAATCAGCCCCAGCATTTT.